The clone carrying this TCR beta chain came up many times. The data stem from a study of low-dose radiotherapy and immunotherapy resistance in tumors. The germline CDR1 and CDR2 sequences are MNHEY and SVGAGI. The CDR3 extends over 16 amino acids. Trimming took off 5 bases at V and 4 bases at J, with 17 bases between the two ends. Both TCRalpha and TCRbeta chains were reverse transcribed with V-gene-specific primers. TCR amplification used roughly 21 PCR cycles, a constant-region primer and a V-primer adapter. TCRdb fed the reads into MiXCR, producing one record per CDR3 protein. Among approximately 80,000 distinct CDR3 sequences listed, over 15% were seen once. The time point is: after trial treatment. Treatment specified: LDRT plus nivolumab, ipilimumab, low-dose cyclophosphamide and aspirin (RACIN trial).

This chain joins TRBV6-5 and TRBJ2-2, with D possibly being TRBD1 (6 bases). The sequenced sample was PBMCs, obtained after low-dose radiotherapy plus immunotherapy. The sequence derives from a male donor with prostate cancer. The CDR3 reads CASSPQGTPGTGELFF. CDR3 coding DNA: TGTGCCAGCAGTCCGCAGGGGACACCAGGCACCGGGGAGCTGTTTTTT.